Described below is a single TCR beta chain sequence and its context. Its antigen is unknown. This sample stems from a study of response to subunit inactivated influenza vaccine. TCRdb re-called the RT-PCR reads through MiXCR, storing one row per CDR3 protein. The sample gives over 750,000 distinct CDR3 sequences, 21% of which show up once; roughly 10% is in the top ten. Trimming stripped 6 bases from V and 4 bases from J, with 14 bases between. The CDR3 sequence is 14 residues long. From germline, CDR1 is SEHNR and CDR2 FQNEAQ (reference sequence). Overall study findings and caveats: The study's authors posited that every seasonal influenza vaccination enlists few new T cells.

The receptor was isolated from a man aged 50-59 years who received an inactivated influenza vaccine. The chain recombines TRBV7-9 with TRBJ2-3; D might be TRBD1 (7 bases). The sample was PBMCs from blood, taken roughly 5 days after vaccination. The CDR3 is CASSPRRGPDTQYF. CDR3 sequence (DNA): TGTGCCAGCAGTCCGAGGAGGGGGCCAGATACGCAGTATTTT. The full variable domain, with the rest looked up from reference TRBV7-9 and TRBJ2-3, is DTGVSQNPRHKITKRGQNVTFRCDPISEHNRLYWYRQTLGQGPEFLTYFQNEAQLEKSRLLSDRFSAERPKGSFSTLEIQRTEQGDSAMYLCASSPRRGPDTQYFGPGTRLTVL.